This T cell receptor beta chain was identified during a study of cytotoxic CD8 clonotypes in ibrutinib-treated CLL. Study-level background: Patients: 11 relapsed/refractory, more than 14 treatment-naive, roughly 18 IGHV unmutated. The authors obtained response samples at a median of around eleven months of treatment, range 6 to 36. Study-wide points: Public clonotypes were seen rarely and were contracted or stable on treatment. Clonality correlated strongly with circulating CD8+ T cells and exceeded age-matched healthy donors at baseline.

Germline V gene data show CDR1 as SGHRS and CDR2 as YFSETQ. Trimming took 0 bases from V and 2 from J, leaving 7 bases between them. The CDR3 is 14 residues long. About this clone itself: The antigen remains undetermined.

Clones were read by immunoSEQ multiplex PCR, and TCRdb kept only the in-frame ones, dropping some. The sample gives around 150,000 clones, 81% of which show up once; roughly 1.9% is in the top ten. This sequence joins TRBV5-1 and TRBJ2-3, with D hard to call. The receptor was isolated from a human donor with chronic lymphocytic leukemia. The sequencing used PBMCs, collected after 12 months of ibrutinib treatment. DNA of the CDR3: TGCGCCAGCAGCTTGGACCTCTACACAGATACGCAGTATTTT. Its protein is CASSLDLYTDTQYF. Variable domain in full (rest from reference TRBV5-1 and TRBJ2-3): KAGVTQTPRYLIKTRGQQVTLSCSPISGHRSVSWYQQTPGQGLQFLFEYFSETQRNKGNFPGRFSGRQFSNSRSEMNVSTLELGDSALYLCASSLDLYTDTQYFGPGTRLTVL.